Presented here are 30 T cell receptor beta chains from one specimen sequenced in a study of shared clonotypes between healthy human individuals. The data were produced by immunoSEQ multiplex PCR, yet TCRdb's version contains in-frame clones alone and is incomplete. Among about 2.1 million clones listed, around 93% were seen once. Naive-designated CD8 cells lacked CD45RO, were positively enriched for CCR7, and omitted terminally differentiated effector memory CD45RA+ cells. Sample: naive CD8+ T cells from PBMCs. Source of these receptors: a man younger than 35 in good health. Some clones in this sample may be carry-over from other donors' samples.

On this clone itself: The sample contains more than one DNA sequence encoding this CDR3. V is TRBV27 and J is TRBJ1-1; no definite D call. This CDR3 has 12 amino acids. Trimming left V 6 bases short and J 5 bases short, with 10 bases between. Germline-derived CDR1 and CDR2 are MNHEY and SMNVEV (reference sequence). CDR3 nucleotides: TGTGCCAGCAGCCCCCGGGGAACTGAAGCTTTCTTT. Translated, it gives CASSPRGTEAFF.

V gene TRBV4-1 combines with J gene TRBJ2-7, with D perhaps TRBD1 or TRBD2 (5 bases each). V was pared by 3 bases and J by 3 bases, with 15 bases between. Germline V lookup: CDR1 MGHRA, CDR2 YSYEKL. The CDR3 has 15 amino acids. This CDR3 is CASSQGQSGGYEQYF. DNA for the CDR3: TGCGCCAGCAGCCAGGGTCAATCTGGGGGCTACGAGCAGTACTTC.

This chain uses TRBV5-6 with TRBJ2-7, with unresolved D. Trimming shortened V by 5 bases and J by 1 base, and 10 bases separated the two germline ends. The CDR3 has 13 amino acids. Germline V gene data show CDR1 as SGHDT and CDR2 as YYEEEE. The CDR3 sequence is CASRGSESYEQYF. In DNA, the CDR3 is TGTGCCAGCAGAGGATCGGAATCCTACGAGCAGTACTTC.

As DNA, the CDR3 is TGCGCCAGCAGCTTGGAGGGGTTAAGGACCTATGGCTACACCTTC. It translates to CASSLEGLRTYGYTF. This chain links TRBV5-1 with TRBJ1-2, with D perhaps matching TRBD1 (5 bases). The germline CDR1 and CDR2 sequences are SGHRS and YFSETQ. CDR3 length equals 15 residues. Trimming took off 0 bases at V and 4 bases at J, with 13 bases between the two ends. Supplemented by reference TRBV5-1 and TRBJ1-2, the full variable domain reads KAGVTQTPRYLIKTRGQQVTLSCSPISGHRSVSWYQQTPGQGLQFLFEYFSETQRNKGNFPGRFSGRQFSNSRSEMNVSTLELGDSALYLCASSLEGLRTYGYTFGSGTRLTVV.

This clone was counted once. The chain employs TRBV27 and TRBJ2-5; D not resolved. Germline V lookup: CDR1 MNHEY, CDR2 SMNVEV (reference sequence). The CDR3 length is 14 residues. The V and J ends lost 6 bases and 3 bases respectively, with 14 bases between them. CDR3 protein: CASSHLRKEETQYF. The CDR3 DNA sequence: TGTGCCAGCAGCCATCTTAGGAAGGAAGAGACCCAGTACTTC.

This clone was detected a few times. The chain's CDR3 is CASSLGGSLEAFF. CDR3 nucleotide sequence: TGTGCCAGCAGCTTAGGCGGCTCCCTGGAAGCTTTCTTT. V usage is TRBV11-2 and J usage is TRBJ1-1; no clear D gene. V was clipped by 1 base and J by 8 bases, with 11 bases between them. Germline V CDR1 and CDR2: SGHAT, FQNNGV. The CDR3 covers 13 residues.

V is TRBV25-1 and J is TRBJ2-7; 8 bases fit TRBD2. Germline CDR1 is MGHDK and CDR2 is SYGVNS. The V segment lost 3 bases and the J segment 5 bases; nucleotides outside the gene matches: 6. The CDR3 extends over 14 amino acids. Here the CDR3 reads CASSDSGGRNEQYF. In DNA, the CDR3 is TGTGCCAGCAGTGATTCAGGCGGGAGGAACGAGCAGTACTTC.

As DNA, the CDR3 is TGTGCCAGCAGTATTAGGACAGGGGCGAGCTACGAGCAGTACTTC. Translating it yields CASSIRTGASYEQYF. The V call is TRBV27, the J call TRBJ2-7; 9 positions agree with TRBD1. The germline CDR1 and CDR2 sequences are MNHEY and SMNVEV (reference sequence). The J segment lost 3 bases and the V segment lost 5 bases, leaving 8 bases of the junction unmatched. The CDR3 is 15 amino acids.

CDR3 sequence reads: CASSDRRSSYNEQFF. In nucleotides, the CDR3 is TGCGCCAGCAGTGACAGGCGCAGCTCCTACAATGAGCAGTTCTTC. The rearrangement joins TRBV10-2 to TRBJ2-1; D remains unclear. Germline V gene data show CDR1 as WSHSY and CDR2 as SAAADI. The CDR3 loop spans 15 amino acids. Trimming removed 3 bases from V and 0 bases from J, with 9 bases in between.

V is TRBV6-5 and J is TRBJ2-7, with TRBD2 identical over 7 bases. The CDR3 extends over 14 amino acids. V was pared by 2 bases and J by 4 bases, with 5 bases of the junction left unmatched. Germline assignment: CDR1 MNHEY and CDR2 SVGAGI. The CDR3 protein is CASSYISGKYEQYF. In nucleotides, the CDR3 is TGTGCCAGCAGTTACATAAGCGGGAAGTACGAGCAGTACTTC.

The rearrangement joins TRBV5-6 to TRBJ2-7; 7 bases align to TRBD1. The V gene end was trimmed by 4 bases and the J gene end by 3 bases; junction bases not matched to a gene: 13. CDR1 and CDR2 from the germline V gene are SGHDT and YYEEEE. The CDR3 loop spans 16 amino acids. CDR3 sequence (DNA): TGTGCCAGCAGCCCGGGACAGCCCGAGCCCTACTACGAGCAGTACTTC. It encodes CASSPGQPEPYYEQYF.

In its sample, this clone was seen once. The chain employs TRBV6-5 and TRBJ2-5; D might be TRBD1 (7 bases). This CDR3 has 16 amino acids. V shed 0 bases and J shed 4 bases, with 15 bases lying between them. Per the germline V gene, CDR1 is MNHEY and CDR2 is SVGAGI. The DNA of the CDR3 is TGTGCCAGCAGTTACTCCATTCTCCAGGGGGGAGAGACCCAGTACTTC. It specifies CASSYSILQGGETQYF.

Note on this clone: The same CDR3 can be traced to other DNA sequences in this sample. The V and J genes are TRBV28 and TRBJ2-1; D is unresolved. In germline, CDR1 is MDHEN, CDR2 SYDVKM. The V end was cut by 3 bases, the J end by 2 bases, with 8 bases between. The length of the CDR3 is 14 residues. The CDR3 DNA reads TGTGCCAGCAGTTTCGGCGGAACCTACAATGAGCAGTTCTTC. Protein: CASSFGGTYNEQFF.

The rearrangement joins TRBV7-3 to TRBJ2-5, with 7 bases matching TRBD2. V shed 1 base, J shed 4 bases, and the junction held 9 bases outside the gene matches. The CDR3 loop spans 16 amino acids. The germline V gene encodes CDR1 SGHTA and CDR2 FQGTGA. CDR3 residues: CASSLMGAGAIETQYF. The CDR3, as DNA: TGTGCCAGCAGCTTAATGGGTGCGGGAGCAATAGAGACCCAGTACTTC.

The chain recombines TRBV7-2 with TRBJ1-5, with 9 bases fitting TRBD1. The CDR3 is 15 residues long. Looked up from germline, CDR1 is SGHTA and CDR2 is FQGNSA. The trim removed 1 base at V and 7 bases at J, leaving 5 bases unmatched. The chain's CDR3 is CASSLVQGAEQPQHF. The CDR3 DNA sequence: TGTGCCAGCAGCTTAGTACAGGGGGCTGAACAGCCCCAGCATTTT.

The chain couples TRBV30 to TRBJ1-5, with a weak D call TRBD1 (6 bases). Germline CDR1 and CDR2: GTSNPN and SVGIG (reference sequence). Trimming pared 2 bases from V and 6 bases from J, leaving 14 bases between. The CDR3 is 14 amino acids. CDR3 bases: TGTGCCTGGAGTTCGGGGGGGGCAGGTCAGCCCCAGCATTTT. Amino acid sequence: CAWSSGGAGQPQHF.

This clone was picked up one time. The chain couples TRBV28 to TRBJ1-1; a weak D match, TRBD1 (6 bases). Trimming pared 4 bases from V and 2 bases from J, leaving 8 bases between. This CDR3 has 13 amino acids. CDR1 is MDHEN and CDR2 is SYDVKM in the germline V gene. The CDR3 protein is CASSSGDNTEAFF. The CDR3 nucleotides read TGTGCCAGCAGTTCAGGGGACAACACTGAAGCTTTCTTT.

This clone was found once. This chain uses TRBV9 with TRBJ2-1, with 11 bases matching TRBD2. The CDR3 covers 16 residues. The J segment lost 7 bases and the V segment lost 3 bases, leaving 9 bases of the junction unmatched. Per the germline V gene, CDR1 is SGDLS and CDR2 is YYNGEE. The CDR3 here is CASSGSGRGGVNEQFF. As DNA, the CDR3 is TGTGCCAGCAGCGGTAGCGGGAGGGGAGGTGTAAATGAGCAGTTCTTC.

The CDR3 nucleotides read TGTGCCAGTCCCGAGGATGGGGGGGTCTACAATGAGCAGTTCTTC. Its translation is CASPEDGGVYNEQFF. The chain uses TRBV5-8 and TRBJ2-1, with 7 bases matching TRBD2. Germline trimming cut 8 bases from V and 3 bases from J; bases unmatched to any gene: 11. CDR1 and CDR2 from the germline V gene are SGHTS and YDEGEE. CDR3 length equals 15 residues.

A word on this clone: Other DNA sequences of this sample code for an identical CDR3. The V and J genes are TRBV6-5 and TRBJ1-5; D gene uncertain. The germline V and J ends were trimmed by 0 bases and 1 base, with 7 bases remaining between them. CDR3 length: 15 amino acids. The germline V gene has CDR1 MNHEY and CDR2 SVGAGI. The CDR3 protein is CASSYSDGSNQPQHF. For the CDR3, the DNA is TGTGCCAGCAGTTACTCGGACGGGAGCAATCAGCCCCAGCATTTT.

V is TRBV11-1 and J is TRBJ2-1; D is uncertain. Trimming stripped 5 bases from V and 8 bases from J, with 4 bases between. This CDR3 has 10 amino acids. Per germline, CDR1 SGHAT and CDR2 FQDESV (reference sequence). The CDR3 here is CASSAHEQFF. The CDR3 nucleotides read TGTGCCAGCAGCGCGCATGAGCAGTTCTTC.

The rearrangement uses TRBV7-9 and TRBJ2-7; D is uncertain. Trimming left V 4 bases short and J 3 bases short, with 10 bases between. CDR3 length equals 13 residues. CDR1 and CDR2 (germline): SEHNR, FQNEAQ (reference sequence). CDR3 coding DNA: TGTGCCAGCAGCTGGCCAGGAGACTACGAGCAGTACTTC. Its translation: CASSWPGDYEQYF.

This sequence joins TRBV19 and TRBJ1-5, with D hard to call. The V gene's germline CDR1 is LNHDA and CDR2 SQIVND (reference sequence). Trimming removed 4 bases at V and 2 bases at J, with 12 bases between. The CDR3 runs to 15 residues. CDR3: CASSTPGPGNQPQHF. CDR3 nucleotide sequence: TGTGCCAGTAGTACCCCGGGCCCGGGCAATCAGCCCCAGCATTTT.

This chain links TRBV7-6 with TRBJ2-1; 8 nucleotides match TRBD2. With 5 bases clipped from V and 7 bases from J, the junction kept 10 bases outside the gene matches. Germline V lookup: CDR1 SGHVS, CDR2 FNYEAQ. The CDR3 runs to 15 residues. In DNA, the CDR3 is TGTGCCAGCAGCAATCTAGCGGGTTGGGGGAATGAGCAGTTCTTC. This translates into CASSNLAGWGNEQFF.

This clone came up once. The sample has other DNA sequences that encode this CDR3 too. The chain recombines TRBV7-9 with TRBJ2-7; D gene ambiguous. V shed 3 bases and J shed 2 bases, with 5 bases lying between them. Germline CDR1 and CDR2: SEHNR and FQNEAQ (reference sequence). This CDR3 comprises 12 residues. CDR3 amino acids: CASSFGAYEQYF. The CDR3 nucleotides read TGTGCCAGCAGCTTTGGTGCCTACGAGCAGTACTTC.

A word on this clone: The sample contains more than one DNA sequence encoding this CDR3. The rearrangement uses TRBV5-6 and TRBJ2-3, with D maybe TRBD2 (6 bases). The CDR3 extends over 15 amino acids. The V and J ends lost 1 base and 6 bases respectively, with 15 bases between them. CDR1 SGHDT and CDR2 YYEEEE come from the germline V gene. The CDR3 is CASSLTTGGPDTQYF. In nucleotides, the CDR3 is TGTGCCAGCAGCTTGACTACCGGAGGGCCGGATACGCAGTATTTT.

The chain uses TRBV6-5 and TRBJ2-5; 10 nucleotides agree with TRBD1. The V gene end was trimmed by 6 bases and the J gene end by 5 bases; junction bases not matched to a gene: 6. This CDR3 is 14 amino acids long. Looked up from germline, CDR1 is MNHEY and CDR2 is SVGAGI. The CDR3 nucleotides are TGTGCCAGCAGGACAGGGGGCGCGAGGGAGACCCAGTACTTC. Amino acid sequence: CASRTGGARETQYF.

The rearrangement links TRBV27 to TRBJ2-4, with TRBD1 as a possible D gene (5 bases). V was clipped by 4 bases and J by 0 bases, with 16 bases between them. Germline V lookup: CDR1 MNHEY, CDR2 SMNVEV (reference sequence). The length of the CDR3 is 17 residues. CDR3 nucleotide sequence: TGTGCCAGCAGTTCGCCCTCCCAGGGTATAGCCAAAAACATTCAGTACTTC. The encoded protein is CASSSPSQGIAKNIQYF.

V usage is TRBV7-3 and J usage is TRBJ2-2, with D perhaps TRBD1 (6 bases). Trimming left V 2 bases short and J 13 bases short, with 11 bases between. The germline CDR1 and CDR2 sequences are SGHTA and FQGTGA. The CDR3 loop spans 12 amino acids. Written as DNA, the CDR3 is TGTGCCAGCAGCTTAGAAGGGGGAGTGCTGTTTTTT. It codes for CASSLEGGVLFF.

Regarding this clone: Within the sample, other DNA sequences also encode this same CDR3. This chain joins TRBV12-5 and TRBJ1-1; no clear D gene. Trimming took 6 bases from V and 4 from J, leaving 6 bases between them. This CDR3 is 11 amino acids long. In germline, CDR1 is LGHNT, CDR2 FRNRAP. The CDR3 DNA reads as TGTGCTAGTGGCGGAGGCACTGAAGCTTTCTTT. Protein sequence: CASGGGTEAFF.